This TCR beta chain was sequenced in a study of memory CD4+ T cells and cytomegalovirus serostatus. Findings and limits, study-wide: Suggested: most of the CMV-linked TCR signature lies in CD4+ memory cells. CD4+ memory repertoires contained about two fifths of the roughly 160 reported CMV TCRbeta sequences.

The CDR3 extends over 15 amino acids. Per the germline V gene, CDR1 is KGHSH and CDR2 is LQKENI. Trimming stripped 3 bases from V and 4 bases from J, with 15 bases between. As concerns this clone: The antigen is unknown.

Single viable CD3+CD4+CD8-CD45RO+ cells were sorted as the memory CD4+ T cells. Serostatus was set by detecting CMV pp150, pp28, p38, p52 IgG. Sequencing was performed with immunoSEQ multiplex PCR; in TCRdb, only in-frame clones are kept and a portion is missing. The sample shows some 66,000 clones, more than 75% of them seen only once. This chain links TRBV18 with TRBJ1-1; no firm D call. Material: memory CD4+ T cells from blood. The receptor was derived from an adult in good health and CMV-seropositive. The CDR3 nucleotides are TGTGCCAGCTCACCCCCGATTGCTGGGAGCACTGAAGCTTTCTTT. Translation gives CASSPPIAGSTEAFF. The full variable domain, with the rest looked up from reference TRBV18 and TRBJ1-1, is NAGVMQNPRHLVRRRGQEARLRCSPMKGHSHVYWYRQLPEEGLKFMVYLQKENIIDESGMPKERFSAEFPKEGPSILRIQQVVRGDSAAYFCASSPPIAGSTEAFFGQGTRLTVV.